This T cell receptor beta chain was found in a study of CD8 T cells in Susac syndrome. Peripheral blood CD8+ and CD4+ T cells were profiled by TCR beta sequencing. Negative isolation yielded CD8+ and CD4+ T cells; FACS enriched TEMRA cells. RNA, at roughly 0.5 to 1 ug, was reverse transcribed with random hexamers. TCRdb fed the immunoSEQ multiplex PCR reads into MiXCR, producing one record per CDR3 protein. Of some 260,000 distinct CDR3 sequences in the sample, around 95% are singletons; the top ten hold 0.07% to 0.09%. The V gene's germline CDR1 is SGHRS and CDR2 YFSETQ. Trimming removed 3 bases at V and 1 base at J, with 10 bases between. The CDR3 is made up of 14 amino acids.

Sequencing used CD4+ T cells from PBMCs. This receptor was identified in a human donor with multiple sclerosis. This chain links TRBV5-1 with TRBJ2-5, with a possible D match to TRBD1 (6 bases). Here the CDR3 reads CASSSQGRQETQYF. The DNA for the CDR3 is TGCGCCAGCAGCTCGCAGGGGCGCCAAGAGACCCAGTACTTC.